The 2 T cell receptor beta chains in this list originate from one sample, sequenced in a study of cytomegalovirus exposure and HLA in healthy donors. PCR was performed using 60 Vbeta and 13 Jbeta primers. Sequencing used immunoSEQ multiplex PCR; TCRdb keeps in-frame clones, though not all of them. The repertoire has under 70,000 clones, roughly four fifths of them found once; the top ten carry approximately 2.9%. Material for sequencing was PBMCs. The receptors were sampled from a man aged 45-65 years in good health and CMV-seronegative.

This clone was observed once. The rearrangement uses TRBV4-1 and TRBJ2-2; D perhaps matches TRBD2 (5 bases). The V gene's germline CDR1 is MGHRA and CDR2 YSYEKL. V lost 6 bases, J lost 5 bases, and 16 bases lay in between. There are 15 residues in the CDR3. CDR3 loop: CASRGVDSSTGELFF. CDR3 nucleotide sequence: TGCGCCAGCAGGGGTGTGGACTCCTCTACCGGGGAGCTGTTTTTT.

The genes are TRBV4-3 and TRBJ1-5; TRBD1 matches 7 bases. Germline V CDR1 and CDR2: LGHNA, YSLEER. Germline trimming cut 0 bases from V and 4 bases from J; bases unmatched to any gene: 9. The CDR3 spans 17 residues. CDR3 amino acids: CASSQEVSGQQNQPQHF. CDR3 nucleotides: TGCGCCAGCAGCCAAGAAGTCTCGGGACAGCAGAATCAGCCCCAGCATTTT.